The 21 T cell receptor beta chains below were found in one sample sequenced in a study of cytomegalovirus exposure and HLA in healthy donors. Primers included in the PCR were 60 Vbeta and 13 Jbeta primers. Using immunoSEQ multiplex PCR, the repertoire was profiled, and TCRdb retains in-frame clones only, with some absent. The sample yields about 110,000 clones, about 70% seen once. Material: PBMCs. These receptor sequences come from a man aged 25 to 40 in good health and CMV-seropositive.

V gene TRBV5-1 combines with J gene TRBJ2-3, with D maybe TRBD2 (7 bases). The CDR3 totals 15 residues. The V gene lost 0 bases and the J gene lost 2 bases, with 10 bases spanning the gap. CDR1 SGHRS and CDR2 YFSETQ come from the germline V gene. The CDR3 here is CASSLEGGNTDTQYF. CDR3 sequence (DNA): TGCGCCAGCAGCTTGGAGGGGGGGAACACAGATACGCAGTATTTT.

This clone has only one observation. CDR3 amino acids: CASSRTGQPNYGYTF. The CDR3 bases are TGCGCCAGCAGCCGGACAGGCCAGCCAAACTATGGCTACACCTTC. V usage is TRBV5-1 and J usage is TRBJ1-2, with TRBD1 matching 7 bases. Germline values: CDR1 SGHRS, CDR2 YFSETQ. CDR3 length equals 15 residues. The V and J ends lost 4 bases and 2 bases, in that order; junction bases with no gene match: 8.

The rearrangement links TRBV7-9 to TRBJ2-7, with a possible D match to TRBD2 (5 bases). The CDR3 totals 17 residues. Deletions cut 2 bases from V and 0 bases from J, with 17 bases between. The germline V gene has CDR1 SEHNR and CDR2 FQNEAQ (reference sequence). For the CDR3, the DNA is TGTGCCAGCAGCTTAAGGAGGTTCAGGACGGGCTCCTACGAGCAGTACTTC. Translation gives CASSLRRFRTGSYEQYF.

The genes are TRBV7-2 and TRBJ2-5, with 7 bases that match TRBD2. The J call may be faulty, since TRBJ2-7 better matches the DNA end. Germline V gene data show CDR1 as SGHTA and CDR2 as FQGNSA. The CDR3 spans 14 residues. DNA for the CDR3: TGTGCCAGCAGCCGATGGGGGGGGAACTACGAGCAGTACTTC. Amino acids: CASSRWGGNYEQYF.

The rearrangement links TRBV9 to TRBJ1-3; possible D gene TRBD1, 5 bases. Trimming shortened V by 0 bases and J by 0 bases, and 10 bases separated the two germline ends. In germline, CDR1 is SGDLS, CDR2 YYNGEE. The CDR3 has 16 amino acids. The CDR3 nucleotides are TGTGCCAGCAGCGTAGTGTCCAGGGCCTCTGGAAACACCATATATTTT. Translating it yields CASSVVSRASGNTIYF.

The chain uses TRBV19 and TRBJ2-7; 10 positions match TRBD2. Germline trimming cut 6 bases from V and 3 bases from J; bases unmatched to any gene: 5. In germline, CDR1 is LNHDA, CDR2 SQIVND (reference sequence). The CDR3 extends over 14 amino acids. Here the CDR3 reads CASSPSGGDYEQYF. The CDR3 region has the DNA TGTGCCAGTAGCCCCAGCGGGGGGGACTACGAGCAGTACTTC. Full variable domain (missing parts from reference TRBV19 and TRBJ2-7): DGGITQSPKYLFRKEGQNVTLSCEQNLNHDAMYWYRQDPGQGLRLIYYSQIVNDFQKGDIAEGYSVSREKKESFPLTVTSAQKNPTAFYLCASSPSGGDYEQYFGPGTRLTVT.

The V gene is TRBV10-3, the J gene TRBJ2-6; TRBD2 might be the D (6 bases). Germline CDR1 and CDR2: ENHRY and SYGVKD. Trimming removed 11 bases at V and 1 base at J, with 15 bases between. The CDR3 totals 15 residues. This CDR3 is CASGLQGSGANVLTF. For the CDR3, the DNA is TGTGCCTCGGGACTTCAAGGGTCTGGGGCCAACGTCCTGACTTTC.

J is TRBJ1-2 and V is TRBV30; 9 nucleotides agree with TRBD1. Per germline, CDR1 GTSNPN and CDR2 SVGIG (reference sequence). The CDR3 is 15 amino acids. Trimming removed 3 bases from V and 1 base from J; junction bases left unmatched: 6. Here the CDR3 reads CAWRSDRGLNYGYTF. The DNA of the CDR3 is TGTGCCTGGAGATCGGACAGGGGACTTAACTATGGCTACACCTTC. Drawing the rest from reference TRBV30 and TRBJ1-2, the complete variable domain is SQTIHQWPATLVQPVGSPLSLECTVEGTSNPNLYWYRQAAGRGLQLLFYSVGIGQISSEVPQNLSASRPQDRQFILSSKKLLLSDSGFYLCAWRSDRGLNYGYTFGSGTRLTVV.

V and J are TRBV7-9 and TRBJ2-3; 7 bases are shared with TRBD1. V shed 8 bases, J shed 1 base, and the junction held 15 bases outside the gene matches. The CDR3 runs to 17 residues. The germline V gene has CDR1 SEHNR and CDR2 FQNEAQ (reference sequence). Written as DNA, the CDR3 is TGTGCCAGCCGAGGCCAATCCGGGACAGACCGCACAGATACGCAGTATTTT. Amino acid sequence: CASRGQSGTDRTDTQYF.

The chain recombines TRBV4-3 with TRBJ1-2; D might be TRBD1 (6 bases). Germline CDR1 LGHNA, CDR2 YSLEER. V was shortened by 0 bases and J by 4 bases, with 15 bases between the two germline ends. This CDR3 has 16 residues. The CDR3 loop is CASSQDFQGFLYGYTF. The CDR3 nucleotides are TGCGCCAGCAGCCAAGATTTCCAGGGGTTTCTCTATGGCTACACCTTC.

As concerns this clone: Sequence at one end of the junction differs from germline and may be a read error. The V gene is TRBV5-1, the J gene TRBJ1-2; D ambiguous. This CDR3 contains 12 residues. Germline V gives CDR1 SGHRS, CDR2 YFSETQ. DNA of the CDR3: TGCGCCAGCAGCGAGGATTATGATGGCTACCCCTTC. Translation gives CASSEDYDGYPF.

Comment on this clone: The germline gene is not matched at one end of the junction; a read error may be the cause. J is TRBJ2-1 and V is TRBV5-1; D possibly corresponds to TRBD1 (5 bases). The CDR3 spans 13 residues. From germline, CDR1 is SGHRS and CDR2 YFSETQ. The CDR3 bases are TGCGCCAGCAACTTGGGGCAGGCCCATGAGCAGTTCTTC. Its protein is CASNLGQAHEQFF.

The genes are TRBV30 and TRBJ1-1; 10 nucleotides line up with TRBD1. This CDR3 comprises 14 residues. CDR1 is GTSNPN, CDR2 SVGIG, per germline (reference sequence). J gave up 11 bases and V 1 base, and 10 bases lay outside the gene matches. DNA for the CDR3: TGTGCCTGGAGTGGGACAGGGGGTTCGAGGGTCGCTTTCTTT. Its translation: CAWSGTGGSRVAFF.

This clone showed up just a few times. J is TRBJ2-7 and V is TRBV4-2, with 11 bases fitting TRBD2. Looked up from germline, CDR1 is LGHNA and CDR2 is YNFKEQ. The CDR3 contains 16 residues. After removal of 3 bases from V and 2 bases from J, the junction contained 6 bases not matched to a gene. CDR3: CASSQDLTSGAYEQYF. The CDR3 DNA is TGTGCCAGCAGCCAGGATCTGACTAGCGGGGCCTACGAGCAGTACTTC.

The chain employs TRBV7-9 and TRBJ2-5; D gene uncertain. The CDR3 is 12 amino acids. Germline CDR1 SEHNR, CDR2 FQNEAQ (reference sequence). V was trimmed by 1 base and J by 5 bases, leaving 5 bases between them. CDR3 in amino acids: CASSLDGETQYF. The CDR3 DNA reads TGTGCCAGCAGCTTAGACGGGGAGACCCAGTACTTC.

The chain carries TRBV14 and TRBJ1-5, with D hard to call. Trimming removed 6 bases from V and 0 bases from J, with 6 bases in between. The CDR3 runs 13 residues. The V gene's germline CDR1 is SGHDN and CDR2 FVKESK. CDR3 in DNA: TGTGCCAGCAGTGAGTATAGCAATCAGCCCCAGCATTTT. This translates into CASSEYSNQPQHF. The whole variable domain, remainder taken from reference TRBV14 and TRBJ1-5, is EAGVTQFPSHSVIEKGQTVTLRCDPISGHDNLYWYRRVMGKEIKFLLHFVKESKQDESGMPNNRFLAERTGGTYSTLKVQPAELEDSGVYFCASSEYSNQPQHFGDGTRLSIL.

The genes are TRBV30 and TRBJ1-4; TRBD1 is a possible D gene (6 bases). The germline gives CDR1 GTSNPN, CDR2 SVGIG (reference sequence). The V end lost 5 bases, the J end lost 4 bases, and 11 bases lay between the germline ends. CDR3 length equals 13 residues. The CDR3 loop reads CAWAGTLNEKLFF. CDR3 coding DNA: TGTGCCTGGGCCGGGACACTTAATGAAAAACTGTTTTTT.

This chain uses TRBV5-1 with TRBJ1-5; 11 bases fit TRBD1. Trimming cost V 4 bases and J 7 bases; bases outside gene matches: 7. Looked up from germline, CDR1 is SGHRS and CDR2 is YFSETQ. This CDR3 has 15 residues. The CDR3 bases are TGCGCCAGCAGCCCGGGACAGGGGGACGGGCAGCCCCAGCATTTT. Residues: CASSPGQGDGQPQHF.

The V call is TRBV5-1, the J call TRBJ2-7, with 12 bases lining up with TRBD2. Germline V gene data show CDR1 as SGHRS and CDR2 as YFSETQ. The CDR3 extends over 14 amino acids. The V gene end was trimmed by 4 bases and the J gene end by 8 bases; junction bases not matched to a gene: 7. For the CDR3, the DNA is TGCGCCAGCAGCGCCCAGACTAGCGGGGGCCAGCAGTACTTC. Translated: CASSAQTSGGQQYF.

Concerning this clone itself: Within the sample, other DNA sequences also encode this same CDR3. The J gene is TRBJ2-1, the V gene TRBV27; D may be TRBD1 (6 bases). Looked up from germline, CDR1 is MNHEY and CDR2 is SMNVEV (reference sequence). Between the trimmed V and J ends, which lost 5 bases and 0 bases, there was a span of 11 bases. The CDR3 runs 15 residues. The CDR3 loop is CASSRDRSSYNEQFF. The DNA of the CDR3 is TGTGCCAGCAGTCGAGACAGGAGCTCCTACAATGAGCAGTTCTTC.

J is TRBJ1-5 and V is TRBV5-1; 7 bases map to TRBD1. The CDR3 is 15 residues long. Germline CDR1 and CDR2: SGHRS and YFSETQ. J gave up 6 bases and V 2 bases, and 8 bases lay outside the gene matches. The DNA for the CDR3 is TGCGCCAGCAGCTTAGGGGACAGCCAATTTCAGCCCCAGCATTTT. Its translation: CASSLGDSQFQPQHF.